This T cell receptor beta chain is drawn from a study of identical twins. CDR1 is WSHSY and CDR2 is SAAADI in the germline V gene. The CDR3 has 17 residues. The V segment lost 6 bases and the J segment 0 bases; nucleotides outside the gene matches: 4. TCRdb processed the 5' RACE reads anew with MiXCR; each CDR3 protein has one entry. The sample shows some 500,000 distinct CDR3 sequences, roughly a fifth of them seen only once. Worth noting for this clonotype: Its target is unknown.

Study-level points and caveats: Monozygotic twins shared more out-of-frame TCR alpha than recombination models predicted.

These same data were also listed under a study on T cells expressing NK-cell markers. That report adds: Sorted CD3+CD56-NKG2C+, CD3+CD56+NKG2C+ and CD3+CD56+NKG2C- T cells supplied the TCR beta repertoires. Top CD8+ clonotypes included the dominant CD3+CD56+NKG2C+ clonotypes in roughly 6 donors. Once again these clonotypes came out on top in the CD3+CD56-NKG2C+ fraction of a few donors.

The sequenced material came from CD4+ T cells sorted from blood. This sequence was found in a woman younger than 30 in good health. V usage is TRBV10-2 and J usage is TRBJ2-1, with 14 bases aligning to TRBD2. In nucleotides, the CDR3 is TGCGCCAGCAGGGGACTAGCGGGGGCGAGCTCCTACAATGAGCAGTTCTTC. Residues: CASRGLAGASSYNEQFF.